This T cell receptor beta chain was sequenced for a study of cytomegalovirus exposure and HLA in healthy donors. CDR3 length: 12 residues. The germline V gene has CDR1 MNHEY and CDR2 SMNVEV (reference sequence). The V end was cut by 7 bases, the J end by 7 bases, with 14 bases between. There are a few counts of this clone. Both 60 Vbeta primers and 13 Jbeta primers went into the PCR. Using immunoSEQ multiplex PCR, the repertoire was profiled, and TCRdb retains in-frame clones only, with some absent. In the table there are around 210,000 clones, about 85% of which are singletons. This receptor was taken from a male donor in good health and CMV-seropositive. This chain joins TRBV27 and TRBJ2-7; D is ambiguous. The sequenced sample consisted of PBMCs. CDR3 residues: CASTPLTGEQYF. The CDR3 nucleotides read TGTGCCAGCACCCCCCTCACGGGTGAGCAGTACTTC.